These 10 T cell receptor beta chains came from one sample sequenced in a study of blood T cell repertoires in COVID-19. Profiling relied on immunoSEQ multiplex PCR, and the TCRdb table lists in-frame clones only, not all of them. Among roughly 120,000 clones listed, 90% were seen once. The sequenced sample was peripheral blood. The receptors come from a woman aged 55-69 years with COVID-19, enrolled during active disease.

CDR3 loop: CASSQDHTGTVPYGYTF. In DNA form, the CDR3 reads TGCGCCAGCAGCCAAGATCACACAGGGACCGTTCCTTATGGCTACACCTTC. The V call is TRBV4-1, the J call TRBJ1-2, with D perhaps TRBD1 (6 bases). The CDR3 is 17 residues long. V lost 0 bases and J lost 5, with 19 bases in between. Germline assignment: CDR1 MGHRA and CDR2 YSYEKL.

The chain recombines TRBV5-1 with TRBJ1-1; 10 bases fit TRBD1. CDR3 length equals 17 residues. J lost 3 bases, V lost 7 bases, and 15 bases had no gene match. CDR1 is SGHRS, CDR2 YFSETQ, per germline. CDR3 protein: CASRWTGTGVGDTEAFF. In DNA form, the CDR3 reads TGCGCCAGCCGATGGACCGGGACAGGGGTTGGGGACACTGAAGCTTTCTTT.

The genes are TRBV19 and TRBJ1-1; unclear D gene. From germline, CDR1 is LNHDA and CDR2 SQIVND (reference sequence). The CDR3 consists of 14 residues. V lost 2 bases and J lost 0, with 7 bases in between. Here the CDR3 reads CASSINPMNTEAFF. The CDR3 region has the DNA TGTGCCAGTAGTATAAATCCCATGAACACTGAAGCTTTCTTT. Full variable domain (missing parts from reference TRBV19 and TRBJ1-1): DGGITQSPKYLFRKEGQNVTLSCEQNLNHDAMYWYRQDPGQGLRLIYYSQIVNDFQKGDIAEGYSVSREKKESFPLTVTSAQKNPTAFYLCASSINPMNTEAFFGQGTRLTVV.

The chain is built from TRBV27 and TRBJ2-7; 10 bases map to TRBD2. This CDR3 has 15 amino acids. CDR1 and CDR2 (germline): MNHEY, SMNVEV (reference sequence). The J segment lost 3 bases and the V segment lost 2 bases, leaving 4 bases of the junction unmatched. CDR3 DNA sequence: TGTGCCAGCAGTTTACTAGCGGGGGTAAACTACGAGCAGTACTTC. Protein product: CASSLLAGVNYEQYF.

The J gene is TRBJ2-7, the V gene TRBV5-1; 12 positions match TRBD1. The CDR3 length is 15 residues. CDR1 and CDR2 (germline): SGHRS, YFSETQ. The V segment lost 3 bases and the J segment 5 bases; nucleotides outside the gene matches: 6. DNA of the CDR3: TGCGCCAGCAGCTCGGGGACAGGGGGCATCAACGAGCAGTACTTC. It codes for CASSSGTGGINEQYF.

The chain has TRBV5-1 and TRBJ2-1; D gene ambiguous. The V gene lost 0 bases and the J gene lost 0 bases, with 7 bases spanning the gap. The CDR3 has 15 residues. CDR1 and CDR2 from the germline V gene are SGHRS and YFSETQ. The CDR3 loop reads CASSLVGDSYNEQFF. The CDR3 DNA reads TGCGCCAGCAGCTTGGTAGGAGACTCCTACAATGAGCAGTTCTTC. The complete variable domain, with remaining parts taken from reference TRBV5-1 and TRBJ2-1, reads KAGVTQTPRYLIKTRGQQVTLSCSPISGHRSVSWYQQTPGQGLQFLFEYFSETQRNKGNFPGRFSGRQFSNSRSEMNVSTLELGDSALYLCASSLVGDSYNEQFFGPGTRLTVL.

The chain recombines TRBV4-2 with TRBJ1-2, with 10 bases identical to TRBD1. Germline loops: CDR1 LGHNA, CDR2 YNFKEQ. The CDR3 spans 14 residues. The V and J ends lost 6 bases and 4 bases, in that order; junction bases with no gene match: 5. CDR3 region: CASSGDRGPYGYTF. CDR3 in DNA: TGTGCCAGCAGTGGCGACAGGGGGCCCTATGGCTACACCTTC.

The CDR3 spells CASSVDPTARGPGSPLHF. The DNA of the CDR3 is TGTGCCAGCAGCGTAGATCCCACCGCGCGGGGGCCAGGGTCACCCCTCCACTTT. V is TRBV9 and J is TRBJ1-6, with D perhaps TRBD1 (6 bases). Germline loops: CDR1 SGDLS, CDR2 YYNGEE. CDR3 length: 18 residues. V dropped 0 bases and J dropped 10 bases, with 23 bases sitting between them.

The V and J genes are TRBV18 and TRBJ2-1; perhaps TRBD2 as D (6 bases). Germline V lookup: CDR1 KGHSH, CDR2 LQKENI. This CDR3 contains 19 residues. Trimming stripped 1 base from V and 0 bases from J, with 19 bases between. CDR3 nucleotide sequence: TGTGCCAGCTCACCACTGCGGGGCCGGCTGACAAGCTCCTACAATGAGCAGTTCTTC. Translation: CASSPLRGRLTSSYNEQFF. Using reference TRBV18 and TRBJ2-1 for the parts outside the CDR3, the full variable domain is NAGVMQNPRHLVRRRGQEARLRCSPMKGHSHVYWYRQLPEEGLKFMVYLQKENIIDESGMPKERFSAEFPKEGPSILRIQQVVRGDSAAYFCASSPLRGRLTSSYNEQFFGPGTRLTVL.

The V gene is TRBV19, the J gene TRBJ1-1; possibly TRBD1 for D (5 bases). The CDR3 totals 15 residues. Trimming shortened V by 3 bases and J by 0 bases, and 11 bases separated the two germline ends. Germline loops: CDR1 LNHDA, CDR2 SQIVND (reference sequence). The CDR3 reads CASSMGRGLNTEAFF. In DNA, the CDR3 is TGTGCCAGTAGTATGGGGAGGGGCTTGAACACTGAAGCTTTCTTT.